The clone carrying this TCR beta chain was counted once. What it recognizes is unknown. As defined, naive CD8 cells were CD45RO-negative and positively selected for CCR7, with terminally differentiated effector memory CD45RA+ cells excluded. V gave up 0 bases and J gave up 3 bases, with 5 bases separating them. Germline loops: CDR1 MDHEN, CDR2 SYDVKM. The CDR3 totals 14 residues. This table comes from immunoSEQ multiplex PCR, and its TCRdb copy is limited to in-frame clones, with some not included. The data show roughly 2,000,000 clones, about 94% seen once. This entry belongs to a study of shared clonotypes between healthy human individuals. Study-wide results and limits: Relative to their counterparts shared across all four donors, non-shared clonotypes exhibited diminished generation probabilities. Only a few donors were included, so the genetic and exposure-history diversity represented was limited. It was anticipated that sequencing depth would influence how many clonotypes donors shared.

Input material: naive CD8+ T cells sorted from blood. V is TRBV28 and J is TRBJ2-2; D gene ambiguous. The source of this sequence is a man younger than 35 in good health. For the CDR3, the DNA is TGTGCCAGCAGTTTATGGGTAGACACCGGGGAGCTGTTTTTT. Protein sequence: CASSLWVDTGELFF.